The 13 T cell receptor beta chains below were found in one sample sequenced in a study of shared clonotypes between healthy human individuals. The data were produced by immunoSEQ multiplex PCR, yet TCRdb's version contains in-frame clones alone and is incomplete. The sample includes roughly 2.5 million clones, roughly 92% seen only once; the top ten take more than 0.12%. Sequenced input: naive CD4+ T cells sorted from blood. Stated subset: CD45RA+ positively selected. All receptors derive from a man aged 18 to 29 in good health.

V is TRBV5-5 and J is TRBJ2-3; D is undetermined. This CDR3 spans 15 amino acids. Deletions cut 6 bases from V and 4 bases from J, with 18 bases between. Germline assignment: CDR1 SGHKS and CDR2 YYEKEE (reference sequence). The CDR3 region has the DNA TGTGCCAGCAAATGGACGCTCGACTTGGCAGATACGCAGTATTTT. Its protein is CASKWTLDLADTQYF.

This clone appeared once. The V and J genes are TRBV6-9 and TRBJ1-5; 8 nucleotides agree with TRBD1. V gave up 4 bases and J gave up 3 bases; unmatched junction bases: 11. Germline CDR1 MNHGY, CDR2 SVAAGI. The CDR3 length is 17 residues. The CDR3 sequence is CASSSHRGFPSNQPQHF. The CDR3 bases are TGTGCCAGCAGTTCCCACAGGGGGTTCCCTTCCAATCAGCCCCAGCATTTT.

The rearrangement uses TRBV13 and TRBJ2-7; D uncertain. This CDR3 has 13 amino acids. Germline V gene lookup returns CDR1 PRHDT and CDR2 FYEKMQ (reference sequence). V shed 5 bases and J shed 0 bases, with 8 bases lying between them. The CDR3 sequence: CASSPHRSYEQYF. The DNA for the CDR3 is TGTGCCAGCAGCCCCCATCGCTCCTACGAGCAGTACTTC.

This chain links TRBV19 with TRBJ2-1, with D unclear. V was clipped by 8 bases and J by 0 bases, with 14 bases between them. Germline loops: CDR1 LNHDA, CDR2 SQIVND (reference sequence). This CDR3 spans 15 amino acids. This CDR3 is CASRDAGHSYNEQFF. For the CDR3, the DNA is TGTGCCAGTCGTGACGCCGGCCACTCCTACAATGAGCAGTTCTTC.

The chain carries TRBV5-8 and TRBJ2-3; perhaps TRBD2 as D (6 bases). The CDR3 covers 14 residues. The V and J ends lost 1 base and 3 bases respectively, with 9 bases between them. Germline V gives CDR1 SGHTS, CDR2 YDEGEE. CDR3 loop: CASSLRLGTDTQYF. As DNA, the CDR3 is TGTGCCAGCAGCTTGAGACTAGGAACAGATACGCAGTATTTT.

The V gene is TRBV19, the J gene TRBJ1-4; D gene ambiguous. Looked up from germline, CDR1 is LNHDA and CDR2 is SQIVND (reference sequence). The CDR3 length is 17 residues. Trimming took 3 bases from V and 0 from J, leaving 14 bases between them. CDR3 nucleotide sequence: TGTGCCAGTAGTATCGGCAGGTTAGGGCCAACTAATGAAAAACTGTTTTTT. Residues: CASSIGRLGPTNEKLFF.

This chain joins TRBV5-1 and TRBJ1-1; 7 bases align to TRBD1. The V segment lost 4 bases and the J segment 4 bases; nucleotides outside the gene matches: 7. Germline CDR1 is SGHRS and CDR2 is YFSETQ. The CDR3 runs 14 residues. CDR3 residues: CASSDQGGRTEAFF. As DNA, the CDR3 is TGCGCCAGCAGCGACCAGGGGGGTCGCACTGAAGCTTTCTTT.

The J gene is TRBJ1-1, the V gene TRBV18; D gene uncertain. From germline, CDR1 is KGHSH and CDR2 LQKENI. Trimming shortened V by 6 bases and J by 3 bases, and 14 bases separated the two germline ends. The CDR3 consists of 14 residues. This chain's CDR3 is CASSLLSVDTEAFF. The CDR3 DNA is TGTGCCAGCTCCCTTCTCTCGGTCGACACTGAAGCTTTCTTT.

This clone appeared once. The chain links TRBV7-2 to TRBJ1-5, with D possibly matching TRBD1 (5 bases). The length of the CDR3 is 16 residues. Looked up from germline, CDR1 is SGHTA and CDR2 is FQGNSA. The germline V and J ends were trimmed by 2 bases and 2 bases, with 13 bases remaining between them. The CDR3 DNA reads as TGTGCCAGCAGCTTACCTGAAGACAGCCGCAATCAGCCCCAGCATTTT. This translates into CASSLPEDSRNQPQHF.

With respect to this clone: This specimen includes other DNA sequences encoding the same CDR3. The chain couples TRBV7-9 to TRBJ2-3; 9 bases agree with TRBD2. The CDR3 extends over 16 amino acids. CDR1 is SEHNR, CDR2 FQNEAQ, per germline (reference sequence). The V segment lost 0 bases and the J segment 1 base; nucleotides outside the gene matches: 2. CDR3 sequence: CASSLASSGGTDTQYF. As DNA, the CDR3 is TGTGCCAGCAGCTTAGCATCTAGCGGGGGCACAGATACGCAGTATTTT.

The CDR3 nucleotides read TGCGCCAGCAGTCAATCGAATTTCGGGGGAAATAATGAAAAACTGTTTTTT. As protein: CASSQSNFGGNNEKLFF. The chain links TRBV23-1 to TRBJ1-4; tentative D call: TRBD1 (5 bases). TRBV23-1 is identified as an open reading frame with a role that is uncertain. Deletions cut 0 bases from V and 4 bases from J, with 15 bases between. The CDR3 spans 17 residues.

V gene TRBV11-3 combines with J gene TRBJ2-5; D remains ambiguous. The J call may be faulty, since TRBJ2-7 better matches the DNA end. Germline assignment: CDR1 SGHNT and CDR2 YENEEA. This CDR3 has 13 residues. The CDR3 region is CASSPPLSYEQYF. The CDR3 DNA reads TGTGCCAGCAGCCCCCCCCTCTCCTACGAGCAGTACTTC.

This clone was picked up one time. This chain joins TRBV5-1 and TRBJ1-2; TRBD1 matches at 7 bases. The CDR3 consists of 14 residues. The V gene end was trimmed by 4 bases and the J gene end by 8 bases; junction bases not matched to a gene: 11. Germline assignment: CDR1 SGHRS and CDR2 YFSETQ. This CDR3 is CASSRTGGGEGYTF. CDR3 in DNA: TGCGCCAGCAGCCGGACAGGAGGGGGAGAGGGCTACACCTTC. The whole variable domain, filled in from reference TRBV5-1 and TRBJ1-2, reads KAGVTQTPRYLIKTRGQQVTLSCSPISGHRSVSWYQQTPGQGLQFLFEYFSETQRNKGNFPGRFSGRQFSNSRSEMNVSTLELGDSALYLCASSRTGGGEGYTFGSGTRLTVV.